This T cell receptor (beta chain) was sequenced during a study of shared clonotypes between healthy human individuals. Clones were sequenced by immunoSEQ multiplex PCR, and TCRdb holds only the in-frame ones, with some missing. The sample holds 2 million or so clones, approximately 94% seen once. CD45RO-negative CD8 cells positively selected for CCR7 made up the naive population, which excluded terminally differentiated effector memory CD45RA+ cells. Trimming left V 0 bases short and J 0 bases short, with 14 bases between. The CDR3 runs to 17 residues. CDR1 and CDR2 from the germline V gene are MGHRA and YSYEKL.

The V and J genes are TRBV4-1 and TRBJ1-1; D is unclear. The sequence derives from a man in his late teens or twenties in good health. Sample: naive CD8+ T cells sorted from blood. CDR3 coding DNA: TGCGCCAGCAGCCAAGATACCCCGGCAGAAATGAACACTGAAGCTTTCTTT. It encodes CASSQDTPAEMNTEAFF.